A single sample gave rise to the 22 T cell receptor beta chains below, sequenced in a study of chemoradiotherapy in HPV16-positive cancers (dated by TCRdb to the early 2020s). Library preparation employed the immunoSEQ multiplex PCR assay. TCRdb holds this immuneACCESS table with in-frame rearrangements only. Some clones are missing; in checked studies, unresolved V genes explain under half, and the rest has no known cause. The sample table contains 25,000 to 35,000 clones; only one count was recorded for roughly 80% of them. The top ten clonotypes cover around 5.1% of the sample. Sequencing used blood, obtained from a patient who underwent chemoradiotherapy. Receptor source: a human donor with HPV-associated anogenital cancer.

The V and J genes are TRBV10-3 and TRBJ2-5; D is ambiguous. The CDR3 loop spans 12 amino acids. The germline V and J ends were trimmed by 3 bases and 4 bases, with 6 bases remaining between them. Germline lookup yields CDR1 ENHRY and CDR2 SYGVKD. The CDR3 is CAISDIIETQYF. In DNA, the CDR3 is TGTGCCATCAGTGATATAATAGAGACCCAGTACTTC.

The chain couples TRBV5-5 to TRBJ2-7, with D possibly being TRBD2 (6 bases). Trimming shortened V by 0 bases and J by 5 bases, and 6 bases separated the two germline ends. The CDR3 runs to 12 residues. Germline V gives CDR1 SGHKS, CDR2 YYEKEE (reference sequence). The CDR3 DNA reads as TGTGCCAGCAGCTTGGGGGGGGACGAGCAGTACTTC. Amino acid sequence: CASSLGGDEQYF.

The gene calls are TRBV5-6 and TRBJ1-6; tentatively, D is TRBD1 (6 bases). Germline loops: CDR1 SGHDT, CDR2 YYEEEE. The V end lost 2 bases, the J end lost 7 bases, and 19 bases lay between the germline ends. The CDR3 spans 17 residues. CDR3 protein: CASSFTTTGRRNSPLHF. Written as DNA, the CDR3 is TGTGCCAGCAGCTTCACTACCACAGGGAGGAGGAATTCACCCCTCCACTTT.

This chain links TRBV5-1 with TRBJ1-2; unclear D gene. Between the trimmed V and J ends, which lost 4 bases and 4 bases, there was a span of 14 bases. Germline loops: CDR1 SGHRS, CDR2 YFSETQ. The CDR3 covers 14 residues. The CDR3 reads CASSETGPSYGYTF. In DNA, the CDR3 is TGCGCCAGCAGCGAGACCGGCCCATCCTATGGCTACACCTTC.

The rearrangement links TRBV5-5 to TRBJ1-3, with D perhaps matching TRBD1 (5 bases). CDR1 SGHKS and CDR2 YYEKEE come from the germline V gene (reference sequence). The CDR3 extends over 16 amino acids. The ends were cut back, 1 base at V and 0 bases at J, with 11 bases in the middle. In DNA, the CDR3 is TGTGCCAGCAGCTTGCAGGGAGGGGACTCTGGAAACACCATATATTTT. Translated: CASSLQGGDSGNTIYF.

This clone showed up just a few times. This rearrangement joins TRBV2 to TRBJ2-1, with D possibly matching TRBD2 (5 bases). This CDR3 spans 11 amino acids. V was shortened by 8 bases and J by 4 bases, with 6 bases between the two germline ends. CDR1 is SNHLY and CDR2 is FYNNEI in the germline V gene. The CDR3 region is CASGLYNEQFF. Here the CDR3 DNA reads TGTGCCAGCGGACTTTACAATGAGCAGTTCTTC.

The rearrangement joins TRBV7-9 to TRBJ1-2; D gene uncertain. Germline CDR1 SEHNR, CDR2 FQNEAQ (reference sequence). V was trimmed by 3 bases and J by 4 bases, leaving 18 bases between them. The CDR3 totals 16 residues. The CDR3 region is CASSFTLSKTPYGYTF. CDR3 nucleotides: TGTGCCAGCAGCTTTACTTTATCGAAGACACCCTATGGCTACACCTTC.

V is TRBV7-2 and J is TRBJ1-5, with D possibly being TRBD1 (5 bases). The CDR3 covers 15 residues. Trimming removed 5 bases at V and 1 base at J, with 12 bases between. Germline V lookup: CDR1 SGHTA, CDR2 FQGNSA. CDR3 sequence: CASSRGHLSNQPQHF. The CDR3 DNA reads TGTGCCAGCAGCAGAGGACACCTGAGCAATCAGCCCCAGCATTTT.

V is TRBV29-1 and J is TRBJ1-1, with a weak D call TRBD1 (5 bases). The CDR3 sequence is 14 residues long. Germline assignment: CDR1 SQVTM and CDR2 ANQGSEA. Trimming shortened V by 4 bases and J by 1 base, and 13 bases separated the two germline ends. The CDR3: CSVATGTANTEAFF. CDR3 in DNA: TGCAGCGTTGCCACCGGGACGGCGAACACTGAAGCTTTCTTT.

The chain is built from TRBV2 and TRBJ2-5, with D perhaps given as TRBD1 or TRBD2 (5 bases each). The CDR3 totals 14 residues. The germline gives CDR1 SNHLY, CDR2 FYNNEI. Trimming pared 5 bases from V and 4 bases from J, leaving 14 bases between. CDR3 region: CASSLEGFGETQYF. The CDR3 region has the DNA TGTGCCAGCAGTCTCGAGGGGTTCGGAGAGACCCAGTACTTC. Together with reference TRBV2 and TRBJ2-5, the CDR3 gives the full variable domain: EPEVTQTPSHQVTQMGQEVILRCVPISNHLYFYWYRQILGQKVEFLVSFYNNEISEKSEIFDDQFSVERPDGSNFTLKIRSTKLEDSAMYFCASSLEGFGETQYFGPGTRLLVL.

The rearrangement links TRBV6-1 to TRBJ2-7; 8 bases match TRBD1. J was trimmed by 9 bases and V by 8 bases; bases with no gene match: 18. CDR3 length: 15 amino acids. The V gene's germline CDR1 is MNHNS and CDR2 SASEGT. CDR3 loop: CASDPGQARPRAQYV. In DNA form, the CDR3 reads TGTGCCAGCGATCCGGGACAGGCTAGACCCAGGGCGCAGTACGTC.

The DNA of the CDR3 is TGTGCCAGCAGCTTAGGGGGTTCTCTCAATGAGCAGTTCTTC. Protein: CASSLGGSLNEQFF. The V gene is TRBV7-2, the J gene TRBJ2-1; the D is unclear. Germline V lookup: CDR1 SGHTA, CDR2 FQGNSA. CDR3 length: 14 amino acids. V lost 1 base, J lost 6 bases, and 10 bases lay in between.

This clone was observed a handful of times. The chain combines TRBV7-2 with TRBJ1-6, with D hard to call. The CDR3 covers 12 residues. Trimming stripped 3 bases from V and 12 bases from J, with 9 bases between. The V gene's germline CDR1 is SGHTA and CDR2 FQGNSA. DNA for the CDR3: TGTGCCAGCAGCTTCGGGCGCGGACCCCTCCACTTT. This translates into CASSFGRGPLHF.

The chain recombines TRBV11-2 with TRBJ2-1; tentative D call: TRBD2 (5 bases). The CDR3 runs to 14 residues. Trimming removed 2 bases from V and 4 bases from J, with 9 bases in between. CDR1 SGHAT and CDR2 FQNNGV come from the germline V gene. The CDR3 sequence: CASSLLGNYNEQFF. The DNA for the CDR3 is TGTGCCAGCAGCTTACTCGGGAATTACAATGAGCAGTTCTTC.

This clone has just one count. The chain has TRBV7-9 and TRBJ1-5; D call uncertain. V shed 1 base and J shed 0 bases, with 4 bases lying between them. This CDR3 is 14 amino acids long. Germline V gene sequence: CDR1 SEHNR, CDR2 FQNEAQ (reference sequence). CDR3 nucleotides: TGTGCCAGCAGCTTAGACGCTAGCAATCAGCCCCAGCATTTT. Translated: CASSLDASNQPQHF.

CDR3 coding DNA: TGTGCCAGCAGCATACGACAGAAATACAATGAGCAGTTCTTC. Translating gives CASSIRQKYNEQFF. The J gene is TRBJ2-1, the V gene TRBV5-4; TRBD1 might be the D (5 bases). The CDR3 runs 14 residues. The V gene's germline CDR1 is SGHNT and CDR2 YYREEE (reference sequence). Trimming took off 4 bases at V and 4 bases at J, with 12 bases between the two ends.

J is TRBJ2-1 and V is TRBV30; possible D gene TRBD1, 5 bases. Looked up from germline, CDR1 is GTSNPN and CDR2 is SVGIG (reference sequence). Trimming pared 4 bases from V and 0 bases from J, leaving 10 bases between. This CDR3 is built from 14 residues. This chain's CDR3 is CAWNQGSSYNEQFF. CDR3 sequence (DNA): TGTGCCTGGAACCAGGGTTCCTCCTACAATGAGCAGTTCTTC.

The rearrangement links TRBV28 to TRBJ1-1; 7 bases map to TRBD1. This CDR3 is 15 amino acids long. In germline, CDR1 is MDHEN, CDR2 SYDVKM. V shed 7 bases and J 4 bases; nucleotides not matched to a gene: 12. CDR3 in DNA: TGTGCCAGCACCCTCATGACAGGGTTGCGCACTGAAGCTTTCTTT. Its translation is CASTLMTGLRTEAFF.

Notes on this clone: Other DNA sequences within the sample encode an identical CDR3. This chain uses TRBV30 with TRBJ2-5; D ambiguous. The CDR3 is 11 residues long. Germline-derived CDR1 and CDR2 are GTSNPN and SVGIG (reference sequence). V lost 5 bases to trimming and J lost 5 bases, with 9 bases between them. CDR3 loop: CAWLVRETQYF. DNA for the CDR3: TGTGCCTGGCTGGTTAGGGAGACCCAGTACTTC.

The chain carries TRBV6-1 and TRBJ1-4; D unresolved. The CDR3 runs to 15 residues. V was shortened by 6 bases and J by 9 bases, with 20 bases between the two germline ends. Germline CDR1 MNHNS, CDR2 SASEGT. Here the CDR3 DNA reads TGTGCCAGCAGAAGCGCGCAGGTCGTAAGTAAAAAACTGTTTTTT. Protein sequence: CASRSAQVVSKKLFF.

The V and J genes are TRBV6-5 and TRBJ1-3; D call uncertain. This CDR3 comprises 15 residues. V was clipped by 2 bases and J by 0 bases, with 8 bases between them. Germline CDR1 and CDR2: MNHEY and SVGAGI. The CDR3 loop reads CASSYDHSSGNTIYF. The CDR3 region has the DNA TGTGCCAGCAGTTACGATCACAGCTCTGGAAACACCATATATTTT.

This clone showed up just a few times. The chain has TRBV12-5 and TRBJ1-6; TRBD1 agrees at 9 bases. Germline CDR1 reads LGHNT; CDR2 reads FRNRAP. The V gene end was trimmed by 1 base and the J gene end by 9 bases; junction bases not matched to a gene: 1. The CDR3 length is 14 residues. The CDR3 spells CASGLGQGVSPLHF. CDR3 coding DNA: TGTGCTAGTGGTTTGGGACAGGGGGTTTCACCCCTCCACTTT.